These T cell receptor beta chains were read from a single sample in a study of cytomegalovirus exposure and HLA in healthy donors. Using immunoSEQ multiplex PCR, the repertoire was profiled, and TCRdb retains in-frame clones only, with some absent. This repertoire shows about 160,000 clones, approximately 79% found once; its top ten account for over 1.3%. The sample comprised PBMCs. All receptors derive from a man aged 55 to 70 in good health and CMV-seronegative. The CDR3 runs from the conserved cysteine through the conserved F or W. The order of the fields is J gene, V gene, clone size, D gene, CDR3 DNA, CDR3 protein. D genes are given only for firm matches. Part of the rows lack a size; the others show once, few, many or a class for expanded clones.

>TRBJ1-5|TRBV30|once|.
TGTGCCTGGAGCACAGGCCGCCAGCCCCAGCATTTT
CAWSTGRQPQHF
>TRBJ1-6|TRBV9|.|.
TGTGCCAGCAGCGTTTCACTAGTTTCACCCCTCCACTTT
CASSVSLVSPLHF
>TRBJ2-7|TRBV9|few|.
TGTGCCAGCAGCGTACAAGGGGCGGGGTACGAGCAGTACTTC
CASSVQGAGYEQYF
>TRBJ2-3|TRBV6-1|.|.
TGTGCCAGCAGTGAAGCCATGGGCGAAGGCACAGATACGCAGTATTTT
CASSEAMGEGTDTQYF
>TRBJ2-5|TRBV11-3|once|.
TGTGCCAGCAGCTTAGCACAGGCTGAGACCCAGTACTTC
CASSLAQAETQYF
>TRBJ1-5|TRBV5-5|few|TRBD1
TGTGCCAGCAGCTTCGGGACAGGGGATCAGCCCCAGCATTTT
CASSFGTGDQPQHF
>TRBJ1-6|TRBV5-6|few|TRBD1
TGTGCCAGCAGCCCCATGGAACCGGGACAGGGAAACTATAATTCACCCCTCCACTTT
CASSPMEPGQGNYNSPLHF
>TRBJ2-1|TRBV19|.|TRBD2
TGTGCCAGTAGTTCTAGCGGGAGGGGGGTTGGAGATGAGCAGTTCTTC
CASSSSGRGVGDEQFF
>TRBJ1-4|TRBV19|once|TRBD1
TGTGCCAGTAGTACGCGGGACAGGGGGTCGGCTAATGAAAAACTGTTTTTT
CASSTRDRGSANEKLFF
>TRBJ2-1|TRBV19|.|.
TGTGCCAGTAGTATATCCTCCCCACAGGCCTACAATGAGCAGTTCTTC
CASSISSPQAYNEQFF
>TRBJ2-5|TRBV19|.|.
TGTGCCAGTAGTATTGGTGGGAGCCCCGGCGAGACCCAGTACTTC
CASSIGGSPGETQYF
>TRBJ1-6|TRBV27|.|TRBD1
TGTGCCAGCAGTTTCCTGGGTACAGGGGTGTCACCCCTCCACTTT
CASSFLGTGVSPLHF
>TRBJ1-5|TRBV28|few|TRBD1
TGTGCCAGCAGTTCAAGGGACAGGGAAACAGGTCAGCCCCAGCATTTT
CASSSRDRETGQPQHF
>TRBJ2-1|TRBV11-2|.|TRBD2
TGTGCCAGCAGCTCTCGGATCCGACTAGCGGTATCCTACAATGAGCAGTTCTTC
CASSSRIRLAVSYNEQFF
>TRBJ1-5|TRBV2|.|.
TGTGCCAGCAGTGAACAGGGCAATCAGCCCCAGCATTTT
CASSEQGNQPQHF
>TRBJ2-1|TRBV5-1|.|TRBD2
TGCGCCAGCAGCTTGGTACTAGCGGGAGCCAACAATGAGCAGTTCTTC
CASSLVLAGANNEQFF
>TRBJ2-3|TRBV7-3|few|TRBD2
TGTGCCAGCAGGGCTGGGACTAACACAGATACGCAGTATTTT
CASRAGTNTDTQYF
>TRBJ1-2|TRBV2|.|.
TGTGCCAGCACCTTGACTGGGGGCGAATATGGCTACACCTTC
CASTLTGGEYGYTF
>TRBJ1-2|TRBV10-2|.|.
TGCGCCAGCAGTGCGGGTGCCCCCTCGGGTGGCTACACCTTC
CASSAGAPSGGYTF
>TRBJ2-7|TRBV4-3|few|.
TGCGCCAGCAGCCAGAGAGCGTACCGGGAACCCCAGTACTTC
CASSQRAYREPQYF
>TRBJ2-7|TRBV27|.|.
TGTGCCAGCAGTTTACTCGGTCTGGGCAGGCTCTCCTCCTACGAGCAGTACTTC
CASSLLGLGRLSSYEQYF
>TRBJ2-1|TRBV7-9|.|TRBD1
TGTGCCAGCACCGACAGGGGAACCCCCTACAATGAGCAGTTCTTC
CASTDRGTPYNEQFF
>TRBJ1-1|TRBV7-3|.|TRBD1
TGTGCCAGCAGCTCAACCGGGACAGACACTGAAGCTTTCTTT
CASSSTGTDTEAFF
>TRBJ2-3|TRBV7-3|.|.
TGTGCCAGCAGCGCCGTTCAGGGAAGAGCAGATACGCAGTATTTT
CASSAVQGRADTQYF
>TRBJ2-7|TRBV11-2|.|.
TGTGCCAGCAGCTTGTACAGGGATAAGGCCTACGAGCAGTACTTC
CASSLYRDKAYEQYF
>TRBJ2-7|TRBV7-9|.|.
TGTGCCAGCAGCCCGCACAGCACCTACGAGCAGTACTTC
CASSPHSTYEQYF